A selection of T cell receptor beta chains follows, all from one sample in a study of blood T cell repertoires in COVID-19. Clones were sequenced by immunoSEQ multiplex PCR, and TCRdb holds only the in-frame ones, with some missing. The sample carries 150,000 to 200,000 clones, 80% to 90% recorded once. Material for sequencing was peripheral blood. These receptors were collected from a young man with active or convalescent COVID-19. CDR3s include the opening cysteine and the closing phenylalanine or tryptophan. The D gene is left open where the match is weak. Rows give clone size only sometimes, using once, few, many, or a class for an expanded clone.

CDR3aa,CDR3nt,len,v_gene,d_gene,abundance,j_gene
CASSTGGGEVYGYTF,TGTGCCAGCAGTACAGGGGGAGGGGAGGTCTATGGCTACACCTTC,15,TRBV6-5,TRBD1,-,TRBJ1-2
CASSLWTSDNEQFF,TGTGCCAGCAGTCTATGGACTAGTGACAATGAGCAGTTCTTC,14,TRBV2,TRBD2,-,TRBJ2-1
CASSLSRTSGTAPYEQYF,TGTGCCAGCAGTTTATCCCGGACTAGCGGGACCGCACCCTACGAGCAGTACTTC,18,TRBV27,TRBD2,-,TRBJ2-7
CAWSVGPEAFF,TGTGCCTGGAGTGTTGGCCCTGAAGCTTTCTTT,11,TRBV30,-,-,TRBJ1-1
CARVRGTSGRHYEQYF,TGTGCTAGAGTCCGAGGGACTAGCGGCAGACACTACGAGCAGTACTTC,16,TRBV12-5,TRBD2,-,TRBJ2-7
CASSDGFSNQPQHF,TGTGCCAGCAGCGACGGTTTTAGCAATCAGCCCCAGCATTTT,14,TRBV9,-,-,TRBJ1-5
CASSDGLSDTQYF,TGTGCCAGCAGCGACGGACTTTCGGATACGCAGTATTTT,13,TRBV11-1,-,-,TRBJ2-3
CASSEVGGRAFF,TGCGCCAGCAGTGAAGTTGGGGGCAGGGCTTTCTTT,12,TRBV10-1,-,few,TRBJ1-1
CASSGHLNQPQHF,TGTGCCAGCAGCGGACACTTAAATCAGCCCCAGCATTTT,13,TRBV7-8,-,few,TRBJ1-5
CSVVSGGTEAFF,TGCAGCGTTGTGTCAGGGGGCACTGAAGCTTTCTTT,12,TRBV29-1,TRBD1,-,TRBJ1-1
CASSRGTGGAVGEKLFF,TGTGCCAGCAGCCGCGGGACAGGGGGCGCGGTAGGAGAAAAACTGTTTTTT,17,TRBV7-6,TRBD1,-,TRBJ1-4
CASKGQFLTSLFGGQYGYTF,TGTGCCAGTAAAGGGCAATTCCTAACCTCTCTATTCGGGGGTCAGTATGGCTACACCTTC,20,TRBV19,-,-,TRBJ1-2
CASSPTDYRGAGELFF,TGTGCCAGTAGTCCGACGGATTACAGGGGGGCCGGGGAGCTGTTTTTT,16,TRBV19,TRBD1,-,TRBJ2-2
CASPNSPRTDTQYF,TGCGCCAGCCCCAACAGCCCACGCACAGATACGCAGTATTTT,14,TRBV10-1,-,-,TRBJ2-3
CASSQPSTGAYGYTF,TGTGCCAGCAGTCAGCCCTCAACAGGGGCCTATGGCTACACCTTC,15,TRBV6-2/TRBV6-3,TRBD1,-,TRBJ1-2
CSVVRVMNTEAFF,TGCAGCGTTGTACGGGTTATGAACACTGAAGCTTTCTTT,13,TRBV29-1,-,-,TRBJ1-1
CAISQTSGRTLTSTDTQYF,TGTGCCATCAGCCAAACTAGCGGGAGGACCCTTACCAGCACAGATACGCAGTATTTT,19,TRBV10-3,TRBD2,-,TRBJ2-3
CASSLGSGTGGTYEQYF,TGTGCCAGCAGCTTAGGATCCGGGACAGGGGGGACCTACGAGCAGTACTTC,17,TRBV11-3,TRBD1,-,TRBJ2-7
CASSSQQGEAKNIQYF,TGTGCCAGCAGTTCGCAACAGGGGGAAGCCAAAAACATTCAGTACTTC,16,TRBV27,TRBD1,-,TRBJ2-4
CASSIPGTGTDTQYF,TGTGCCAGTAGTATCCCCGGGACAGGGACAGATACGCAGTATTTT,15,TRBV19,TRBD1,-,TRBJ2-3
CASSLGTSSYEQYF,TGCGCCAGCAGCCTAGGGACATCTTCCTACGAGCAGTACTTC,14,TRBV10-1,-,once,TRBJ2-7
CATTGPSGNEQFF,TGTGCCACAACCGGGCCTAGCGGCAATGAGCAGTTCTTC,13,TRBV2,TRBD2,-,TRBJ2-1
CASTRQGNTGELFF,TGTGCCAGCACCAGACAAGGGAACACCGGGGAGCTGTTTTTT,14,TRBV2,-,-,TRBJ2-2
CAWSVGVSTDTQYF,TGTGCCTGGAGTGTAGGGGTCAGCACAGATACGCAGTATTTT,14,TRBV30,-,-,TRBJ2-3
CASSLVIREPYSYNEQFF,TGCGCCAGCAGCTTGGTCATCAGGGAACCCTACTCCTACAATGAGCAGTTCTTC,18,TRBV5-1,-,-,TRBJ2-1
CASSGGLAGHTGELFF,TGCGCCAGCAGTGGAGGACTAGCGGGACACACCGGGGAGCTGTTTTTT,16,TRBV10-1,TRBD2,-,TRBJ2-2
CSASPGGDVNTIYF,TGCAGTGCTAGTCCAGGGGGCGACGTAAACACCATATATTTT,14,TRBV20-1,TRBD1,-,TRBJ1-3
CASKVTTALATNEKLFF,TGTGCCAGCAAGGTTACGACAGCCCTTGCAACTAATGAAAAACTGTTTTTT,17,TRBV6-4,-,-,TRBJ1-4
CASSFLPGEVQGDTGELFF,TGTGCCAGCAGCTTTCTCCCCGGGGAGGTACAGGGGGATACCGGGGAGCTGTTTTTT,19,TRBV7-6,TRBD1,few,TRBJ2-2
CATPGGNNEKLFF,TGTGCCACCCCGGGGGGGAATAATGAAAAACTGTTTTTT,13,TRBV3-1/TRBV3-2,-,-,TRBJ1-4
CASRIDRGLVDEQFF,TGTGCCAGCAGGATCGACAGGGGGCTTGTAGATGAGCAGTTCTTC,15,TRBV5-6,TRBD1,-,TRBJ2-1
CASTSGRPPGETQYF,TGCGCCAGCACTTCAGGACGCCCACCAGGGGAGACCCAGTACTTC,15,TRBV5-1,-,-,TRBJ2-5
CASSLERVNTGELFF,TGTGCCAGCAGCTTGGAGAGGGTCAACACCGGGGAGCTGTTTTTT,15,TRBV5-4,-,-,TRBJ2-2
CASSLGVNAGMNNSPLHF,TGTGCCAGCAGCTTAGGGGTTAACGCGGGGATGAATAATTCACCCCTCCACTTT,18,TRBV7-8,-,-,TRBJ1-6
CASSLTGQGNNSPLHF,TGTGCCAGCAGCTTAACTGGCCAGGGGAATAATTCACCCCTCCACTTT,16,TRBV7-3,-,-,TRBJ1-6
CASTRSDGFSGNTIYF,TGTGCCAGTACCCGGTCCGACGGGTTCTCTGGAAACACCATATATTTT,16,TRBV19,-,once,TRBJ1-3
CASSPRGGETTDTQYF,TGTGCCAGCAGCCCCCGGGGAGGCGAGACCACAGATACGCAGTATTTT,16,TRBV9,-,-,TRBJ2-3
CAWSRQSNQPQHF,TGTGCCTGGAGTCGACAGAGCAATCAGCCCCAGCATTTT,13,TRBV30,-,few,TRBJ1-5
CASSGLEETQYF,TGTGCCAGCAGCGGACTAGAAGAGACCCAGTACTTC,12,TRBV7-2,TRBD2,-,TRBJ2-5
CASSQVLTVNTEAFF,TGTGCCAGCAGCCAAGTCCTCACAGTGAACACTGAAGCTTTCTTT,15,TRBV3-1/TRBV3-2,-,-,TRBJ1-1
CASSRLAEPYEQYF,TGTGCCAGCAGCCGACTAGCGGAACCCTACGAGCAGTACTTC,14,TRBV6-6,TRBD2,-,TRBJ2-7
CASSLATYEQYF,TGTGCCAGCAGTTTAGCTACCTACGAGCAGTACTTC,12,TRBV28,-,-,TRBJ2-7
CASRILAGGPYEQYF,TGTGCCAGCAGGATACTAGCGGGAGGCCCCTACGAGCAGTACTTC,15,TRBV6-5,TRBD2,-,TRBJ2-7
CASSYSGTHNEQFF,TGTGCCAGCAGTTACTCCGGGACACACAATGAGCAGTTCTTC,14,TRBV6-2/TRBV6-3,-,-,TRBJ2-1
CASSPGTRGNTIYF,TGTGCCAGCAGTCCAGGGACAAGAGGAAACACCATATATTTT,14,TRBV27,-,-,TRBJ1-3
CASSQVTGGGYEQYF,TGCGCCAGCAGCCAAGTGACAGGGGGCGGCTACGAGCAGTACTTC,15,TRBV4-1,TRBD1,few,TRBJ2-7
CASRAGSNQPQHF,TGTGCCAGCAGGGCAGGAAGCAATCAGCCCCAGCATTTT,13,TRBV25-1,-,few,TRBJ1-5
CATSRDRDRGPYEQYF,TGTGCCACCAGCAGAGATCGGGACAGGGGACCCTACGAGCAGTACTTC,16,TRBV15,TRBD1,once,TRBJ2-7
CASSLAVGGLRQPQHF,TGTGCCAGCAGCTTGGCCGTGGGGGGGCTTCGTCAGCCCCAGCATTTT,16,TRBV7-2,-,-,TRBJ1-5
CASSSYWTGRDTDTQYF,TGTGCCAGCAGCTCGTATTGGACAGGGAGGGACACAGATACGCAGTATTTT,17,TRBV11-3,-,-,TRBJ2-3
CATSKVGQGQATNEKLFF,TGTGCCACCAGCAAAGTTGGACAGGGACAGGCAACTAATGAAAAACTGTTTTTT,18,TRBV24-1,TRBD1,-,TRBJ1-4
CAWSTGTHGYTF,TGTGCCTGGAGCACCGGGACACATGGCTACACCTTC,12,TRBV30,-,few,TRBJ1-2
CSAGASYEQYF,TGCAGCGCGGGAGCCTCCTACGAGCAGTACTTC,11,TRBV20-1,TRBD2,many,TRBJ2-7
CATSDSSRDRKTGNTIYF,TGTGCCACCAGTGATTCAAGCCGGGACAGGAAGACAGGAAACACCATATATTTT,18,TRBV24-1,TRBD1,-,TRBJ1-3
CSASLGTSGETQYF,TGCAGTGCTAGTCTAGGGACTAGCGGGGAGACCCAGTACTTC,14,TRBV20-1,TRBD2,-,TRBJ2-5
CASSQVGAEHEKLFF,TGCGCCAGCAGCCAAGTGGGAGCGGAGCACGAAAAACTGTTTTTT,15,TRBV4-1,-,-,TRBJ1-4
CASSSIQGNYGYTF,TGTGCCAGCAGCTCCATACAGGGAAACTATGGCTACACCTTC,14,TRBV6-5,-,-,TRBJ1-2
CASSQGSTGGYNNEQFF,TGTGCCAGCAGCCAGGGATCGACAGGGGGCTACAACAATGAGCAGTTCTTC,17,TRBV11-3,TRBD1,-,TRBJ2-1
CASSSTEPRGLISYEQYF,TGTGCCAGCAGCTCTACAGAACCTCGTGGACTGATCTCCTACGAGCAGTACTTC,18,TRBV7-9,-,-,TRBJ2-7
CASSLRTGGIYEQYF,TGTGCCAGCAGCTTACGGACAGGGGGGATCTACGAGCAGTACTTC,15,TRBV7-9,TRBD1,few,TRBJ2-7